The following is a T cell receptor beta chain sequence with its context. The data were obtained in a study of blood T cell repertoires in COVID-19. Only in-frame clones appear in the TCRdb table, and some are missing; sequencing was by immunoSEQ multiplex PCR. The data show some 64,000 clones, roughly 80% seen once. This CDR3 region has 12 residues. The V gene lost 6 bases and the J gene lost 2 bases, with 4 bases spanning the gap. Germline assignment: CDR1 MDHEN and CDR2 SYDVKM. The sequencing input was peripheral blood. The chain has TRBV28 and TRBJ2-2, with no clear D. The TCR originated in a man between 60 and 75 years old with COVID-19, enrolled during active disease. The CDR3 DNA reads TGTGCCAGCAGCCTCAACACCGGGGAGCTGTTTTTT. Translated: CASSLNTGELFF.